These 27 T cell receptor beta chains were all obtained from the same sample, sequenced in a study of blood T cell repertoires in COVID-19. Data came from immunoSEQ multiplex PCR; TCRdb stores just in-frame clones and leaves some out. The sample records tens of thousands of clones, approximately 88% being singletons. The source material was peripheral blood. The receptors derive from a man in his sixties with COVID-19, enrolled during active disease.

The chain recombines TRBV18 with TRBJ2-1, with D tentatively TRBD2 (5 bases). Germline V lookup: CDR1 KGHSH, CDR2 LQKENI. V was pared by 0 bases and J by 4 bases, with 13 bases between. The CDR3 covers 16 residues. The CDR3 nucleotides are TGTGCCAGCTCACCACCATCCGGGGTCGGATACAATGAGCAGTTCTTC. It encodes CASSPPSGVGYNEQFF.

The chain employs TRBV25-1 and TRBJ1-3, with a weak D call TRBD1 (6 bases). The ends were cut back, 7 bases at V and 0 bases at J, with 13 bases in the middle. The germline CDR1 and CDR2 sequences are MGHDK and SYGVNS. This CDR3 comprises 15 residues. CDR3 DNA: TGTGCCAGCACCCTAGACAGGAGCTCTGGAAACACCATATATTTT. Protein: CASTLDRSSGNTIYF.

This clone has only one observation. The CDR3 DNA reads as TGTGCCAGCAGTGATTCTACAGGGGGCCACCAGCATTTT. Its translation is CASSDSTGGHQHF. This chain links TRBV2 with TRBJ1-5, with TRBD1 identical over 9 bases. Unmatched junction bases numbered 6, after V lost 3 bases and J lost 12 bases. This CDR3 spans 13 amino acids. Per germline, CDR1 SNHLY and CDR2 FYNNEI.

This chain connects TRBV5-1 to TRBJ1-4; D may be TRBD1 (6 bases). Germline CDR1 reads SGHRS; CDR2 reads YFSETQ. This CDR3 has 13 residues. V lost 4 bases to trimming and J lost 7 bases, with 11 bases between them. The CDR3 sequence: CASSREGGEKLFF. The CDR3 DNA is TGCGCCAGCAGCCGGGAGGGGGGTGAAAAACTGTTTTTT.

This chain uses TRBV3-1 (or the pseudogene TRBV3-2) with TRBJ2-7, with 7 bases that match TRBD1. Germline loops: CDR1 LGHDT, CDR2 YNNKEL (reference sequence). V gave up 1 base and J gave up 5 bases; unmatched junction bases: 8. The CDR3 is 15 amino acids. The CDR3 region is CASSQAFDRVHEQYF. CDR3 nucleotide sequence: TGTGCCAGCAGCCAAGCCTTCGACAGGGTCCACGAGCAGTACTTC.

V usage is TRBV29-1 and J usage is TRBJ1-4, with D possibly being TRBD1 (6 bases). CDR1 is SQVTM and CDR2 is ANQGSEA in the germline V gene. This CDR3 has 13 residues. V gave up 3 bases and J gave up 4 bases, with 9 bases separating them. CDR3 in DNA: TGCAGCGTTGATGACAGGAGTAATGAAAAACTGTTTTTT. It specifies CSVDDRSNEKLFF.

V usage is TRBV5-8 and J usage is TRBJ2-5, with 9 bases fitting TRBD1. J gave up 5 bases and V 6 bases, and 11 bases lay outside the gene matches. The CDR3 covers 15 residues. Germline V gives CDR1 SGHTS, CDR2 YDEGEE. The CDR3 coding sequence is TGTGCCAGCACCCCGGGACAGGGAAACCCTGAGACCCAGTACTTC. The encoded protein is CASTPGQGNPETQYF.

CDR3 bases: TGTGCCAGCAGTGACTTCGGGAGCTACGAGCAGTACTTC. This translates into CASSDFGSYEQYF. V and J are TRBV25-1 and TRBJ2-7, with D maybe TRBD2 (6 bases). Germline V gene lookup returns CDR1 MGHDK and CDR2 SYGVNS. The CDR3 runs 13 residues. V shed 3 bases and J shed 3 bases, with 9 bases lying between them.

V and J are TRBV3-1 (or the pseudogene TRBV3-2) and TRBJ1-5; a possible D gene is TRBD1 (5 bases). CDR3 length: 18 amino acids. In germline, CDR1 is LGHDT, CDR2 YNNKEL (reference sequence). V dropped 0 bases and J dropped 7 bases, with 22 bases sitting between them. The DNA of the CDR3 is TGTGCCAGCAGCCAAGATCGCGGGGGGAGAGGGTTAAGCCAGCCCCAGCATTTT. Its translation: CASSQDRGGRGLSQPQHF.

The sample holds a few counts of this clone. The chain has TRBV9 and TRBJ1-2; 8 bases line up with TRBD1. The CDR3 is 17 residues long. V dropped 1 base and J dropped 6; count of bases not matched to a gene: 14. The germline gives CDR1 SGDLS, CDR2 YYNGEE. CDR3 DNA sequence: TGTGCCAGCAGCGTAAGACTCGGACAGGGACTTTCTGATGGCTACACCTTC. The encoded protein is CASSVRLGQGLSDGYTF.

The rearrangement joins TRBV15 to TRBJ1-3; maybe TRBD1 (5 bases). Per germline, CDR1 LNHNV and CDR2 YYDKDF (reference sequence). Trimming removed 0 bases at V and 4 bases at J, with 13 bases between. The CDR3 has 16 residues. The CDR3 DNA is TGTGCCACCAGCAGAGATCTGGGTCAGGGAGGAAACACCATATATTTT. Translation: CATSRDLGQGGNTIYF.

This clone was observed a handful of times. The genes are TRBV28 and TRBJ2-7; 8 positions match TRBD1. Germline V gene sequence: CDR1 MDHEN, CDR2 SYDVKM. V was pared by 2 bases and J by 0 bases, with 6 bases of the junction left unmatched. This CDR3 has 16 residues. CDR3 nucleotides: TGTGCCAGCAGTTTAGGACAGGGAATTAGCTCCTACGAGCAGTACTTC. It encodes CASSLGQGISSYEQYF.

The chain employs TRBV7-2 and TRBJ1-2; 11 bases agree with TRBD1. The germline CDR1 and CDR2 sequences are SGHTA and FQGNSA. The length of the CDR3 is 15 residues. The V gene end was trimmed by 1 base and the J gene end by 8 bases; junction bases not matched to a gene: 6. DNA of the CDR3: TGTGCCAGCAGCTTAGGGGGGACAGGGGGAGAAGGCTACACCTTC. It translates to CASSLGGTGGEGYTF.

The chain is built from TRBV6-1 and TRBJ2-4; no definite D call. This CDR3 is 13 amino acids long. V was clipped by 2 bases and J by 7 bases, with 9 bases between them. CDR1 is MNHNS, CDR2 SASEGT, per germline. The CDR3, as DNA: TGTGCCAGCAGTGAACCGGGTCGGAACATTCAGTACTTC. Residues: CASSEPGRNIQYF.

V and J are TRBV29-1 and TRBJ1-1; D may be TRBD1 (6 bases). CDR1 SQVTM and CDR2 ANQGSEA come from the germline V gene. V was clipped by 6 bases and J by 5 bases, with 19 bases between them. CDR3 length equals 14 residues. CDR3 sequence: CSVAQGLRSTEAFF. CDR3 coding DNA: TGCAGCGTAGCACAGGGATTAAGAAGTACTGAAGCTTTCTTT.

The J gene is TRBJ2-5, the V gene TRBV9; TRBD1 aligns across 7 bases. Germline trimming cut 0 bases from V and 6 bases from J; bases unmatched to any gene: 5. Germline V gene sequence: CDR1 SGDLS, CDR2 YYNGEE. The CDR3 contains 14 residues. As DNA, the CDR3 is TGTGCCAGCAGCGTAGGGCAGGGGGTGAAGACCCAGTACTTC. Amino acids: CASSVGQGVKTQYF. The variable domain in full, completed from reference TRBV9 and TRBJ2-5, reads DSGVTQTPKHLITATGQRVTLRCSPRSGDLSVYWYQQSLDQGLQFLIQYYNGEERAKGNILERFSAQQFPDLHSELNLSSLELGDSALYFCASSVGQGVKTQYFGPGTRLLVL.

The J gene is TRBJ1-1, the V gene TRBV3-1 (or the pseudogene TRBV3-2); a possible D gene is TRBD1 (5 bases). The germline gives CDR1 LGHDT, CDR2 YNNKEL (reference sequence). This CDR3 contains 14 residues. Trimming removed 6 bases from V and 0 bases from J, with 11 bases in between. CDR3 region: CASSPGDLNTEAFF. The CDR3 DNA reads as TGTGCCAGCAGTCCGGGGGACTTGAACACTGAAGCTTTCTTT.

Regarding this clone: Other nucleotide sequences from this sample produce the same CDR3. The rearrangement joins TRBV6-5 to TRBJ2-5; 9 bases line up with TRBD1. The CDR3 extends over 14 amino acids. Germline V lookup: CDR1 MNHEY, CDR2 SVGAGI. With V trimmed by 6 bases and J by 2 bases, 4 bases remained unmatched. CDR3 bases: TGTGCCAGCAGAAAGGACAGGGGTCAAGAGACCCAGTACTTC. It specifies CASRKDRGQETQYF.

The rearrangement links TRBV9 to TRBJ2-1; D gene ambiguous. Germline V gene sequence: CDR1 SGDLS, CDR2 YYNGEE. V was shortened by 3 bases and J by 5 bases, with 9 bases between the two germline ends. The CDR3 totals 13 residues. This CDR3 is CASSARRDNEQFF. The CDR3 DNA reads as TGTGCCAGCAGCGCCCGCCGAGACAATGAGCAGTTCTTC.

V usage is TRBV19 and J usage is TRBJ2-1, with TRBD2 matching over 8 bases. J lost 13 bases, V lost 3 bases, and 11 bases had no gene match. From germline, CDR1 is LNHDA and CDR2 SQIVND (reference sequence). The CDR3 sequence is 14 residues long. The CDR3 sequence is CASSIGLAGPRQFF. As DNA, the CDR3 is TGTGCCAGTAGTATTGGTCTAGCGGGTCCCCGCCAGTTCTTC.

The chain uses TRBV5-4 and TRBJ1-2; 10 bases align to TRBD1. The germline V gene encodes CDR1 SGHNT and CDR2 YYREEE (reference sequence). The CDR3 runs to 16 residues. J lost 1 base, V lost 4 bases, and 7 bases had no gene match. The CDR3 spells CASSQGQGRFNYGYTF. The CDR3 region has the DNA TGTGCCAGCAGCCAGGGACAGGGGAGGTTTAACTATGGCTACACCTTC. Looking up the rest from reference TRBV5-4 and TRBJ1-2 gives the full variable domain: ETGVTQSPTHLIKTRGQQVTLRCSSQSGHNTVSWYQQALGQGPQFIFQYYREEENGRGNFPPRFSGLQFPNYSSELNVNALELDDSALYLCASSQGQGRFNYGYTFGSGTRLTVV.

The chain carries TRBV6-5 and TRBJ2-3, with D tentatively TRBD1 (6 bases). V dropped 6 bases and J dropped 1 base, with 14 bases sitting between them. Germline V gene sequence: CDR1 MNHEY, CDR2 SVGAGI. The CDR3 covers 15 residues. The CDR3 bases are TGTGCCAGCAGCCTTCTGGGGGCGGGCACAGATACGCAGTATTTT. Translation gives CASSLLGAGTDTQYF.

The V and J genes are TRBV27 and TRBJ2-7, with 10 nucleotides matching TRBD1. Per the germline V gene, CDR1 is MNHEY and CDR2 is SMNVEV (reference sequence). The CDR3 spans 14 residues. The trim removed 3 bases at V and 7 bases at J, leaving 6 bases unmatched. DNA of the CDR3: TGTGCCAGCAGTTTCCGGGACAGGGGTCGTGAGCAGTACTTC. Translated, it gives CASSFRDRGREQYF.

The CDR3 bases are TGTGCCAGCAGCTGGGGGACAGGGGGTGAGTACGAGCAGTACTTC. It is translated as CASSWGTGGEYEQYF. The gene calls are TRBV6-2 or TRBV6-3 and TRBJ2-7; 11 bases map to TRBD1. Germline values: CDR1 MNHEY, CDR2 SVGEGT. This CDR3 is 15 amino acids long. Trimming took 6 bases from V and 4 from J; bases not matched to a gene: 8.

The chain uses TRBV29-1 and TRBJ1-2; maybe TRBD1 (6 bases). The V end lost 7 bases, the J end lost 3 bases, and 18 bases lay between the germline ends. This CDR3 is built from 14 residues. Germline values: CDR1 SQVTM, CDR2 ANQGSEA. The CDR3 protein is CSAGRDPGDYGYTF. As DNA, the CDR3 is TGCAGCGCCGGCCGGGACCCAGGGGACTATGGCTACACCTTC.

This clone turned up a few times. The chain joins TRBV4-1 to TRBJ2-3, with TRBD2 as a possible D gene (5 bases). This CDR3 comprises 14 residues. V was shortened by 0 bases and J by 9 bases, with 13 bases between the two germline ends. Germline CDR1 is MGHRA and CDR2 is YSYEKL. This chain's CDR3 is CASSQDPQGGTQYF. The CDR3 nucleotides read TGCGCCAGCAGCCAAGATCCCCAAGGCGGGACGCAGTATTTT.

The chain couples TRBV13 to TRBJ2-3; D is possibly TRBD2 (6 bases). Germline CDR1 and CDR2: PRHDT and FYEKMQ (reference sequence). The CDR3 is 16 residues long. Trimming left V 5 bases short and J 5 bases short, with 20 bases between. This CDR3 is CASSIARAGQGDTQYF. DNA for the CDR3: TGTGCCAGCAGCATTGCCCGGGCGGGGCAGGGAGATACGCAGTATTTT.